These 14 T cell receptor beta chains came from one sample sequenced in a study of T cells in Graves' hyperthyroidism and ophthalmopathy. RNA transcripts yielded amplified TCR beta CDR3 regions. With the HTBI primer set, the TCR CDR3 went through a first round of RT-PCR. One entry per CDR3 protein, called by TCRdb with MiXCR from the multiplex PCR reads. The table lists some 250,000 distinct CDR3 sequences, nearly 15% of them singletons. The sequenced sample was blood. These receptors were collected from a woman in her fifties or sixties with Graves' hyperthyroidism that later progressed to Graves' ophthalmopathy.

As regards this clonotype: The junction departs from germline at one end; a sequencing error may be responsible. The CDR3 sequence: CASSQDLTGGWETQYF. The DNA of the CDR3 is TGCGCCAGCAGCCAAGATCTGACAGGGGGGTGGGAGACCCAGTACTTC. V gene TRBV2 combines with J gene TRBJ2-5, with 9 bases matching TRBD1. From germline, CDR1 is SNHLY and CDR2 FYNNEI. The CDR3 runs 16 residues.

This clonotype showed up many times. The V gene is TRBV5-1, the J gene TRBJ2-7; TRBD1 aligns across 7 bases. V lost 1 base to trimming and J lost 0 bases; unmatched junction nucleotides: 1. The CDR3 runs 14 residues. Germline V CDR1 and CDR2: SGHRS, YFSETQ. The CDR3 nucleotides read TGCGCCAGCAGCTTGCAGGGGGTCTCCTACGAGCAGTACTTC. Translation: CASSLQGVSYEQYF.

V is TRBV2 and J is TRBJ1-2; D not certain. The germline CDR1 and CDR2 sequences are SNHLY and FYNNEI. Trimming left V 6 bases short and J 5 bases short, with 10 bases between. This CDR3 has 12 amino acids. The CDR3 DNA sequence: TGTGCCAGCAGATGGACGGATTATGGCTACACCTTC. Its protein is CASRWTDYGYTF.

The gene calls are TRBV5-4 and TRBJ1-2, with a tentative D call TRBD1 (5 bases). Germline V gives CDR1 SGHNT, CDR2 YYREEE (reference sequence). CDR3 length equals 14 residues. The ends were cut back, 0 bases at V and 3 bases at J, with 9 bases in the middle. The CDR3: CASSLGGVDYGYTF. The CDR3 bases are TGTGCCAGCAGCTTGGGAGGGGTGGACTATGGCTACACCTTC.

There are many counts of this clonotype. The J gene is TRBJ1-2, the V gene TRBV25-1; D call uncertain. Germline CDR1 reads MGHDK; CDR2 reads SYGVNS. The CDR3 covers 14 residues. V was shortened by 1 base and J by 3 bases, with 9 bases between the two germline ends. The CDR3 DNA reads as TGTGCCAGCAGTGAATTCCAGGAACACTATGGCTACACCTTC. Protein product: CASSEFQEHYGYTF.

The rearrangement links TRBV6-5 to TRBJ2-1; 10 bases are shared with TRBD2. Looked up from germline, CDR1 is MNHEY and CDR2 is SVGAGI. The CDR3 has 15 amino acids. After removal of 5 bases from V and 6 bases from J, the junction contained 7 bases not matched to a gene. CDR3 region: CASSREREGPNEQFF. The CDR3 region has the DNA TGTGCCAGCAGTCGGGAGCGGGAGGGCCCCAATGAGCAGTTCTTC.

This clonotype was detected ten times or more. Compared with germline, one end of the junction differs, possibly owing to a read error. V usage is TRBV2 and J usage is TRBJ1-4; tentatively, D is TRBD1 (5 bases). The CDR3 covers 14 residues. CDR1 SNHLY and CDR2 FYNNEI come from the germline V gene. The CDR3 DNA is TGTGCCAGCACTGAACGGGGGTGGGATGAAAAACTGTTTTTT. It codes for CASTERGWDEKLFF.

In regard to this clonotype: A junction end diverges from the germline sequence, so it may reflect a read error. V usage is TRBV9 and J usage is TRBJ2-2, with D possibly being TRBD2 (5 bases). This CDR3 contains 13 residues. The germline CDR1 and CDR2 sequences are SGDLS and YYNGEE. The CDR3 coding sequence is TGTGCCAGCAGCGTAGTTAATTCCGGGGAGCTGGTTTTT. Translated: CASSVVNSGELVF.

There are a few counts of this clonotype. V usage is TRBV6-2 or TRBV6-3 and J usage is TRBJ1-2; TRBD1 is a possible D gene (6 bases). With 2 bases removed from V and 7 bases from J, the gap between germline ends came to 11 bases. This CDR3 has 13 residues. From germline, CDR1 is MNHEY and CDR2 SVGEGT. Here the CDR3 DNA reads TGTGCCAGCAGTTACCGGGGGGCGAGTGGCTACACCTTC. The encoded protein is CASSYRGASGYTF.

This clonotype was seen at least ten times. The V call is TRBV5-1, the J call TRBJ2-7; D is unresolved. The germline V gene has CDR1 SGHRS and CDR2 YFSETQ. V shed 4 bases and J shed 0 bases, with 11 bases lying between them. This CDR3 contains 14 residues. DNA of the CDR3: TGCGCCAGCAGCCCCAGACCGAACTCCTACGAGCAGTACTTC. This encodes CASSPRPNSYEQYF.

The sample holds many counts of this clonotype. The junction departs from germline at one end; a sequencing error may be responsible. The gene calls are TRBV12-5 and TRBJ2-7; no firm D call. The CDR3 consists of 12 residues. CDR1 is LGHNT, CDR2 FRNRAP, per germline. The CDR3 DNA sequence: TGTGCTAGTGGTTTGGACTCCCACGAGCAGTACTTC. Translating it yields CASGLDSHEQYF.

The table lists this clonotype with many counts. The chain carries TRBV14 and TRBJ2-3; D ambiguous. Trimming removed 1 base from V and 0 bases from J, with 14 bases in between. The germline gives CDR1 SGHDN, CDR2 FVKESK. The CDR3 length is 17 residues. DNA for the CDR3: TGTGCCAGCAGCCAAGTCCTGGGCTCACATAGCACAGATACGCAGTATTTT. Translated: CASSQVLGSHSTDTQYF.

This clonotype showed up just a few times. This rearrangement joins TRBV5-5 to TRBJ2-7, with 7 bases fitting TRBD2. J lost 4 bases, V lost 6 bases, and 16 bases had no gene match. This CDR3 comprises 16 residues. CDR1 SGHKS and CDR2 YYEKEE come from the germline V gene (reference sequence). In DNA form, the CDR3 reads TGTGCCAGCACCCCCCATGAGAGCGGGGTGGGTTACGAGCAGTACTTC. This gives the protein CASTPHESGVGYEQYF.

The CDR3 DNA sequence: TGCGCCAGCAGCCGGCGCAGGGGCAGCCAAGAGACCCAGTACTTC. This encodes CASSRRRGSQETQYF. V and J are TRBV4-1 and TRBJ2-5; TRBD1 might be the D (6 bases). The V gene's germline CDR1 is MGHRA and CDR2 YSYEKL. The V and J ends lost 4 bases and 1 base respectively, with 13 bases between them. This CDR3 spans 15 amino acids.